This paragraph covers one T cell receptor (beta chain) sequence. The data were obtained in a study of cytomegalovirus exposure and HLA in healthy donors. Assay: immunoSEQ multiplex PCR; the TCRdb copy retains only in-frame clones and omits some. The table has roughly 56,000 clones, roughly 90% seen once; the top ten hold 2% to 2.5%. V gave up 5 bases and J gave up 4 bases; unmatched junction bases: 11. CDR1 LNHDA and CDR2 SQIVND come from the germline V gene (reference sequence). The CDR3 is 16 residues long. This sequence joins TRBV19 and TRBJ2-1; 7 bases are a match to TRBD1. The sequence derives from a woman younger than 45 in good health and CMV-seronegative. The sample comprised PBMCs. CDR3 sequence reads: CASSAAGTDVYNEQFF. In DNA form, the CDR3 reads TGTGCCAGTAGTGCCGCCGGGACAGATGTTTACAATGAGCAGTTCTTC.